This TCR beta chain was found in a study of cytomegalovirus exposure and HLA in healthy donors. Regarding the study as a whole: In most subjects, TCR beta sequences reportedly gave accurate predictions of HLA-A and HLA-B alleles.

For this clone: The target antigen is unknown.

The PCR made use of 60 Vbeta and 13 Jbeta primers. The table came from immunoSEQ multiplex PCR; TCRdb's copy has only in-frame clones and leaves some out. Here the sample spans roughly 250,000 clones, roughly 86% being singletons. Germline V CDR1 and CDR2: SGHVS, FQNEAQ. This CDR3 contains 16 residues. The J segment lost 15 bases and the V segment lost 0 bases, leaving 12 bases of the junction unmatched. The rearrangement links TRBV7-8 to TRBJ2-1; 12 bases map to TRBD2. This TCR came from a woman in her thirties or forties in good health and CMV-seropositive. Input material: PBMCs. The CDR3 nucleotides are TGTGCCAGCAGCTTAGCCCGACTAGCGGGAGAACCCCGGGCGTTCTTC. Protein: CASSLARLAGEPRAFF.